Listed here are 25 T cell receptor beta chains from one sample, sequenced in a study of regulatory T cells in long-lasting Graves disease. Time point here: persistent/refractory GD, antithyroid drugs over 5 years with positive TRAb. Extracted RNA from PBMCs served as the source of the TCR library. Arm-PCR with iRepertoire HTBI primers amplified the CDR3 regions for these TCR beta libraries. TCRdb analysed the multiplex PCR reads with MiXCR anew, one entry per CDR3 protein. The sample shows fewer than 600,000 distinct CDR3 sequences, under 25% of them seen only once. The sequenced sample was peripheral blood mononuclear cells (PBMCs), obtained when the disease was refractory, from a patient treated with antithyroid drugs. These receptors all stem from a female donor with Graves disease.

Notes on this clonotype: A junction end diverges from the germline sequence, so it may reflect a read error. This chain uses TRBV19 with TRBJ1-1; D is unclear. This CDR3 spans 18 amino acids. CDR1 LNHDA and CDR2 SQIVND come from the germline V gene (reference sequence). CDR3 sequence (DNA): TGTGCCAGTAGTAAGAGGGAACTTGCCGTCGACGGGTACACTGAAGCTTTCTTC. It translates to CASSKRELAVDGYTEAFF. Variable domain in full (rest from reference TRBV19 and TRBJ1-1): DGGITQSPKYLFRKEGQNVTLSCEQNLNHDAMYWYRQDPGQGLRLIYYSQIVNDFQKGDIAEGYSVSREKKESFPLTVTSAQKNPTAFYLCASSKRELAVDGYTEAFFGQGTRLTVV.

The rearrangement uses TRBV6-1 and TRBJ1-2, with a weak D call TRBD1 (5 bases). The CDR3 has 14 residues. Trimming took off 5 bases at V and 7 bases at J, with 17 bases between the two ends. The germline V gene has CDR1 MNHNS and CDR2 SASEGT. CDR3 protein: CASSQIGESGGYTF. The CDR3 DNA follows: TGTGCCAGCAGTCAGATAGGGGAGTCTGGTGGCTACACCTTC.

This clonotype appeared a few times. The gene calls are TRBV30 and TRBJ2-5; D possibly uses TRBD1 or TRBD2 (5 bases each). This CDR3 region has 15 residues. V was trimmed by 8 bases and J by 2 bases, leaving 21 bases between them. CDR1 GTSNPN and CDR2 SVGIG come from the germline V gene (reference sequence). The CDR3 loop reads CAATPLGTVQETQYF. The DNA for the CDR3 is TGTGCCGCCACCCCGCTCGGGACGGTTCAAGAGACCCAGTACTTC.

The chain recombines TRBV30 with TRBJ2-2; D perhaps matches TRBD1 (6 bases). Germline CDR1 is GTSNPN and CDR2 is SVGIG (reference sequence). V gave up 7 bases and J gave up 6 bases, with 21 bases separating them. The CDR3 covers 15 residues. CDR3 coding DNA: TGTGCCTCCACGTCTACAGGGAAAATCGCCGGGGAGCTGTTTTTT. The encoded protein is CASTSTGKIAGELFF.

There are many counts of this clonotype. The gene calls are TRBV2 and TRBJ2-7; D may correspond to TRBD1 or TRBD2 (5 bases each). Trimming removed 7 bases from V and 5 bases from J, with 12 bases in between. The CDR3 is 12 residues long. Germline loops: CDR1 SNHLY, CDR2 FYNNEI. CDR3 sequence reads: CASTGTRNEQYF. CDR3 bases: TGTGCCAGCACAGGGACCAGGAACGAGCAGTACTTC.

A few counts support this clonotype. CDR3 sequence (DNA): TGTGCCAGCAGCTCCAGGGGTGGGGGGGACTATGGCTACACCTTC. This gives the protein CASSSRGGGDYGYTF. This rearrangement joins TRBV7-2 to TRBJ1-2, with D possibly matching TRBD1 (6 bases). V lost 4 bases to trimming and J lost 3 bases, with 15 bases between them. Germline V gives CDR1 SGHTA, CDR2 FQGNSA. The CDR3 sequence is 15 residues long.

The CDR3 nucleotides read TGTGCCACTACCCACGGACAGGGTGGTTCGTTGGGACTCATGGTGACTGAAGCTTTCTTT. This encodes CATTHGQGGSLGLMVTEAFF. The V gene is TRBV6-1, the J gene TRBJ1-1, with 8 nucleotides matching TRBD1. The CDR3 contains 20 residues. With 10 bases clipped from V and 5 bases from J, the junction kept 30 bases outside the gene matches. Germline CDR1 MNHNS, CDR2 SASEGT.

The sample holds one count of this clonotype. This sequence joins TRBV20-1 and TRBJ1-1; D gene ambiguous. Trimming shortened V by 3 bases and J by 4 bases, and 21 bases separated the two germline ends. Germline V CDR1 and CDR2: DFQATT, SNEGSKA (reference sequence). The CDR3 consists of 16 residues. CDR3 DNA: TGCAGTGCTAGTAGCCGCTTCGGTGTGAGAGCCACTGAAGCTTTCTTT. This sequence encodes CSASSRFGVRATEAFF.

This clonotype has only a few counts. The chain couples TRBV10-1 to TRBJ2-2; 8 bases match TRBD1. The CDR3 totals 15 residues. Germline assignment: CDR1 WNHNN and CDR2 SYGVQD (reference sequence). Losses at the gene ends were 5 bases for V and 4 bases for J; bases not matched to a gene: 6. The CDR3, as DNA: TGCGCCAGCAGTCCTGACAGGGGAGGCACCGGGGAGCTGTTTTTT. It is translated as CASSPDRGGTGELFF.

The chain combines TRBV19 with TRBJ2-7, with D perhaps assigned TRBD1 or TRBD2 (5 bases each). CDR3 length equals 13 residues. Trimming took off 5 bases at V and 3 bases at J, with 11 bases between the two ends. Germline-derived CDR1 and CDR2 are LNHDA and SQIVND (reference sequence). CDR3 coding DNA: TGTGCCAGTAGTTCGGGGCCTCTCTACGAGCAGTACTTC. It is translated as CASSSGPLYEQYF. Using reference TRBV19 and TRBJ2-7 for the parts outside the CDR3, the full variable domain is DGGITQSPKYLFRKEGQNVTLSCEQNLNHDAMYWYRQDPGQGLRLIYYSQIVNDFQKGDIAEGYSVSREKKESFPLTVTSAQKNPTAFYLCASSSGPLYEQYFGPGTRLTVT.

This clonotype showed up just a few times. The V and J genes are TRBV5-8 and TRBJ1-4; D gene unclear. The V and J ends lost 4 bases and 8 bases respectively, with 6 bases between them. CDR1 and CDR2 from the germline V gene are SGHTS and YDEGEE. The CDR3 runs to 11 residues. In DNA, the CDR3 is TGTGCCAGCAGCCGGCGGGAAAAACTGTTTTTT. This translates into CASSRREKLFF.

The gene calls are TRBV14 and TRBJ2-7; D is uncertain. CDR3 length: 12 amino acids. The germline V gene encodes CDR1 SGHDN and CDR2 FVKESK. Trimming removed 4 bases from V and 10 bases from J, with 14 bases in between. The CDR3 region has the DNA TGTGCCAGCAGCCTAATCCAAGGAAAACAGTACTTC. Translated, it gives CASSLIQGKQYF.

In this sample, this clonotype turned up many times. The J gene is TRBJ2-7, the V gene TRBV20-1, with 7 bases fitting TRBD1. The CDR3 loop spans 13 amino acids. The germline gives CDR1 DFQATT, CDR2 SNEGSKA (reference sequence). The CDR3 is CKDQTGSRYEQYF. The CDR3, as DNA: TGCAAAGACCAGACAGGGAGTCGCTACGAGCAGTACTTC.

The sample holds many counts of this clonotype. The chain links TRBV20-1 to TRBJ1-2, with D unclear. Trimming shortened V by 6 bases and J by 9 bases, and 20 bases separated the two germline ends. The CDR3 is 13 residues long. Germline CDR1 is DFQATT and CDR2 is SNEGSKA (reference sequence). The CDR3: CSAALSKGGSYTF. In DNA, the CDR3 is TGCAGTGCCGCCCTATCCAAGGGTGGAAGCTACACCTTC.

The CDR3 nucleotides read TGTGCCAGCAGTTACGAGTCTAACTATGGCTACACCTTC. This codes for CASSYESNYGYTF. V usage is TRBV6-2 or TRBV6-3 and J usage is TRBJ1-2; no firm D call. The germline V gene has CDR1 MNHEY and CDR2 SVGEGT. This CDR3 is 13 amino acids long. Trimming pared 2 bases from V and 0 bases from J, leaving 4 bases between.

This clonotype has just one count. At one end, the junction sequence differs from germline, possibly due to a read error. The J gene is TRBJ2-7, the V gene TRBV7-9, with 7 bases matching TRBD2. Germline V gives CDR1 SEHNR, CDR2 FQNEAQ (reference sequence). This CDR3 comprises 14 residues. The CDR3 coding sequence is TGTGCCAGCACCTTAGAGGCTAGCGGCCACGAGCAGTACTTC. Amino acids: CASTLEASGHEQYF.

This clonotype was observed a few times. The chain links TRBV5-1 to TRBJ2-2, with 9 positions matching TRBD1. Trimming removed 6 bases from V and 2 bases from J; junction bases left unmatched: 8. The CDR3 is 16 amino acids. Looked up from germline, CDR1 is SGHRS and CDR2 is YFSETQ. CDR3: CASKAPGQGNTGELFF. The DNA of the CDR3 is TGCGCCAGCAAGGCTCCGGGACAGGGCAACACCGGGGAGCTGTTTTTT.

This clonotype was detected only a few times. A read error may explain this, as a much larger clone is one base away. The CDR3 end shows no conserved phenylalanine or tryptophan, and so a read error is likely. This CDR3 reads CASRSWGTEAFL. The CDR3 DNA reads as TGTGCCAGCAGATCTTGGGGCACTGAAGCTTTCCTT. V and J are TRBV28 and TRBJ1-1; D remains ambiguous. The CDR3 has 12 residues. Trimming took off 6 bases at V and 4 bases at J, with 9 bases between the two ends. Germline loops: CDR1 MDHEN, CDR2 SYDVKM.

This clonotype was observed many times. The rearrangement joins TRBV2 to TRBJ1-6, with 7 bases that match TRBD1. Germline V gene data show CDR1 as SNHLY and CDR2 as FYNNEI. The CDR3 extends over 14 amino acids. Trimming removed 4 bases from V and 8 bases from J; junction bases left unmatched: 5. The CDR3 DNA is TGTGCCAGCAGTGGGGACAGTCCCCATTCACCCCTCCACTTT. Amino acids: CASSGDSPHSPLHF. Variable domain in full (rest from reference TRBV2 and TRBJ1-6): EPEVTQTPSHQVTQMGQEVILRCVPISNHLYFYWYRQILGQKVEFLVSFYNNEISEKSEIFDDQFSVERPDGSNFTLKIRSTKLEDSAMYFCASSGDSPHSPLHFGNGTRLTVT.

This clonotype was observed many times. This chain joins TRBV15 and TRBJ1-2; no clear D. Germline V gives CDR1 LNHNV, CDR2 YYDKDF (reference sequence). CDR3 length: 14 residues. With 0 bases removed from V and 3 bases from J, the gap between germline ends came to 8 bases. The CDR3 here is CATSRDRADYGYTF. CDR3 DNA: TGTGCCACCAGCAGAGATCGGGCAGACTATGGCTACACCTTC.

This clonotype occurred many times. The chain links TRBV12-3 or TRBV12-4 to TRBJ1-1; D remains ambiguous. The CDR3 is made up of 12 amino acids. V was shortened by 3 bases and J by 10 bases, with 12 bases between the two germline ends. Here the CDR3 DNA reads TGTGCCAGCAGTTTGTGGGGTGGTGGAGCTTTCTTT. Translation gives CASSLWGGGAFF.

V gene TRBV11-2 combines with J gene TRBJ2-7, with 10 bases aligning to TRBD1. Germline V gene data show CDR1 as SGHAT and CDR2 as FQNNGV. The length of the CDR3 is 14 residues. Trimming cost V 3 bases and J 5 bases; bases outside gene matches: 4. The CDR3 protein is CASSLGQGMDEQYF. The CDR3 DNA is TGTGCCAGCAGCTTGGGACAGGGGATGGACGAGCAGTACTTC.

The sample holds many counts of this clonotype. This sequence joins TRBV7-8 and TRBJ2-5; D may be TRBD2 (6 bases). Germline V CDR1 and CDR2: SGHVS, FQNEAQ. CDR3 length equals 18 residues. V was trimmed by 0 bases and J by 5 bases, leaving 22 bases between them. Written as DNA, the CDR3 is TGTGCCAGCAGCTTAGCGTCGTTGGGGCCTAGCGATGAGGAGACCCAGTACTTC. It encodes CASSLASLGPSDEETQYF.

The table lists this clonotype with many counts. V is TRBV6-1 and J is TRBJ1-6, with D unresolved. Trimming stripped 2 bases from V and 10 bases from J, with 9 bases between. The CDR3 is made up of 13 amino acids. From germline, CDR1 is MNHNS and CDR2 SASEGT. The CDR3 sequence is CASSETRGSPLHF. Here the CDR3 DNA reads TGTGCCAGCAGTGAAACGAGAGGATCACCCCTCCACTTT.

The chain has TRBV27 and TRBJ1-1; weak D call: TRBD1 (5 bases). Trimming took off 2 bases at V and 5 bases at J, with 18 bases between the two ends. The CDR3 has 16 amino acids. Per the germline V gene, CDR1 is MNHEY and CDR2 is SMNVEV (reference sequence). Here the CDR3 DNA reads TGTGCCAGCAGTTTAATTTCGGGGGGACGGGATACTGAAGCTTTCTTT. Protein: CASSLISGGRDTEAFF.